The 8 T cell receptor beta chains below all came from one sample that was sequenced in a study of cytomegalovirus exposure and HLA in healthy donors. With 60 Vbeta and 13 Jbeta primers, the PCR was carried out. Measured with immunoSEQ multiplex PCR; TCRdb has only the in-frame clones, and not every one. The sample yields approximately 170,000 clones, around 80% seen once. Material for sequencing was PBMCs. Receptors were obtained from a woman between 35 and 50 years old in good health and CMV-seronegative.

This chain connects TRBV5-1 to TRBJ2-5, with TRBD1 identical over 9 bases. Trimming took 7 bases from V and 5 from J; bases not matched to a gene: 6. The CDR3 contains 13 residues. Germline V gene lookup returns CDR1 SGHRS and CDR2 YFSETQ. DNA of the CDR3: TGCGCCAGCTCACAGGGGGCCGATGAGACCCAGTACTTC. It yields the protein CASSQGADETQYF.

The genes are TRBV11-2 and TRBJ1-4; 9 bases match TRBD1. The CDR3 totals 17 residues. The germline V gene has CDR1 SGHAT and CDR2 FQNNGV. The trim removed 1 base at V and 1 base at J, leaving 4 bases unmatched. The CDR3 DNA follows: TGTGCCAGCAGCTTAGCCTACAGGGGGCAAACTAATGAAAAACTGTTTTTT. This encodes CASSLAYRGQTNEKLFF.

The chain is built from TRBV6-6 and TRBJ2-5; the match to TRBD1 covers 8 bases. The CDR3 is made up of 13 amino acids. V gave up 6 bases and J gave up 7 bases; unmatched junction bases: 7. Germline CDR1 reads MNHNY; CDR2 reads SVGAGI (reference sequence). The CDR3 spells CASRDRGEGTQYF. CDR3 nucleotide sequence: TGTGCCAGCAGAGACAGGGGCGAGGGGACCCAGTACTTC.

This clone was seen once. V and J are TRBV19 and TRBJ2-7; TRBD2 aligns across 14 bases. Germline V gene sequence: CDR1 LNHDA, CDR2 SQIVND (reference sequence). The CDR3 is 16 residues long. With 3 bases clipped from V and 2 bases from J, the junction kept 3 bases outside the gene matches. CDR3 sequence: CASSIRGLAGAYEQYF. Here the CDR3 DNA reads TGTGCCAGTAGTATTCGGGGACTAGCGGGGGCCTACGAGCAGTACTTC.

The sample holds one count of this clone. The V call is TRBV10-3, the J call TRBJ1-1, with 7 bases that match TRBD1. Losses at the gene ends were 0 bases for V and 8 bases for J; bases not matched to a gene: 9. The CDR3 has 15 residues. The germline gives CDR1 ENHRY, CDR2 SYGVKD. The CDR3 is CAISESQGQPKEAFF. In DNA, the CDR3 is TGTGCCATCAGTGAGTCTCAGGGACAGCCTAAAGAAGCTTTCTTT.

The CDR3 DNA reads TGTGCCAGCAGCTCCGCGGGACTAGACTACGAGCAGTACTTC. Translating it yields CASSSAGLDYEQYF. The genes are TRBV11-3 and TRBJ2-7, with 8 nucleotides matching TRBD2. From germline, CDR1 is SGHNT and CDR2 YENEEA. The junction had 5 bases not matched to a gene; V was cut back by 4 bases and J by 3 bases. This CDR3 is 14 amino acids long.

The CDR3 loop is CASRINQGSGNEQYF. The CDR3, as DNA: TGTGCCAGCCGAATTAACCAGGGGAGTGGCAACGAGCAGTACTTC. This chain links TRBV11-2 with TRBJ2-7; tentative D call: TRBD1 (6 bases). V was shortened by 8 bases and J by 5 bases, with 22 bases between the two germline ends. There are 15 residues in the CDR3. The germline V gene has CDR1 SGHAT and CDR2 FQNNGV. The complete variable domain, with remaining parts taken from reference TRBV11-2 and TRBJ2-7, reads EAGVAQSPRYKIIEKRQSVAFWCNPISGHATLYWYQQILGQGPKLLIQFQNNGVVDDSQLPKDRFSAERLKGVDSTLKIQPAKLEDSAVYLCASRINQGSGNEQYFGPGTRLTVT.

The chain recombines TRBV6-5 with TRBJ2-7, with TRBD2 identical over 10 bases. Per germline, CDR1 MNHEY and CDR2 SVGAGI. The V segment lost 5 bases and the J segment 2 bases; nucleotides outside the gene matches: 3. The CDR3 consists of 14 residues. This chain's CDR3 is CASSTSGGAYEQYF. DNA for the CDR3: TGTGCCAGCAGTACCAGCGGGGGGGCCTACGAGCAGTACTTC.